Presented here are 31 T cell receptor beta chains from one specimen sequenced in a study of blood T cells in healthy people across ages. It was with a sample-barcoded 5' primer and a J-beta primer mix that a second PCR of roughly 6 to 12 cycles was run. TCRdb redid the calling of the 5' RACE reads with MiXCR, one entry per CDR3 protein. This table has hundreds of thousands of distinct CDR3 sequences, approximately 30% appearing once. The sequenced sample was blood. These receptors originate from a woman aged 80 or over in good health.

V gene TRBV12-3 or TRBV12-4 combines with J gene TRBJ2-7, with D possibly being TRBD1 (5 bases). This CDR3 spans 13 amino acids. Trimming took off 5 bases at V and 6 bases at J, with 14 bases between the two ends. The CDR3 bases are TGTGCCAGCAGTCCCTCAGACAGTCTCGAGCAGTACTTC. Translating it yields CASSPSDSLEQYF.

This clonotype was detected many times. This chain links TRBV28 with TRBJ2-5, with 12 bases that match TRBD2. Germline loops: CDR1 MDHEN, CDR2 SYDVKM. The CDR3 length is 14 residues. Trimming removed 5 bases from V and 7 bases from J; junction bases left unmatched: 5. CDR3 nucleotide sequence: TGTGCCAGCAGTCCTAGCGGGGGGGTAGTGACCCAGTACTTC. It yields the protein CASSPSGGVVTQYF.

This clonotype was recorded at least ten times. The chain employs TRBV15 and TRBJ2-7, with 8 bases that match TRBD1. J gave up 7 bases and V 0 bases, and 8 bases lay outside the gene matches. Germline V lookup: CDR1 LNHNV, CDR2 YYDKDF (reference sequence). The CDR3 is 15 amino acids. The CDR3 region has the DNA TGTGCCACCAGCAGAGATCTCAGGGGGCTGGGAGAGCAGTACTTC. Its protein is CATSRDLRGLGEQYF.

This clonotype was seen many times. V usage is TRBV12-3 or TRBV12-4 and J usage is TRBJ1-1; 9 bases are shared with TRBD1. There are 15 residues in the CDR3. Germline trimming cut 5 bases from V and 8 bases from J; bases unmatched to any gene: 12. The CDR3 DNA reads TGTGCCAGCAGTCCCCTAGGGGGACAGGGCCTCGAAGCTTTCTTT. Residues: CASSPLGGQGLEAFF.

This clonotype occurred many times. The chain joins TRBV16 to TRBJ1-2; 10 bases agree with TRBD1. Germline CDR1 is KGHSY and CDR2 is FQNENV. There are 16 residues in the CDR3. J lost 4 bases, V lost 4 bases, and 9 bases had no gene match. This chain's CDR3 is CASSLSDRGASYGYTF. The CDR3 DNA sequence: TGTGCCAGCAGCCTCTCGGACAGGGGGGCGAGCTATGGCTACACCTTC.

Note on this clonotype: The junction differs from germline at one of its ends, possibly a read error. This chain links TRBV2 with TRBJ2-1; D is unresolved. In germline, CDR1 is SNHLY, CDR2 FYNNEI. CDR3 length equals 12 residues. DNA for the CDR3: TGTGCCAGCACGCGGACCAGGAATGGGCAGTTCTTC. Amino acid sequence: CASTRTRNGQFF. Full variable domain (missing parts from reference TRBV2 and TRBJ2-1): EPEVTQTPSHQVTQMGQEVILRCVPISNHLYFYWYRQILGQKVEFLVSFYNNEISEKSEIFDDQFSVERPDGSNFTLKIRSTKLEDSAMYFCASTRTRNGQFFGPGTRLTVL.

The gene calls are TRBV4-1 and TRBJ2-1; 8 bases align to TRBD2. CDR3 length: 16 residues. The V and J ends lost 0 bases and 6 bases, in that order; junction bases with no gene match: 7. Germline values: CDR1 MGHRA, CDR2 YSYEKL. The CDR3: CASSQDGVAGGNEQFF. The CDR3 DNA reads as TGCGCCAGCAGCCAAGATGGAGTCGCGGGAGGCAATGAGCAGTTCTTC.

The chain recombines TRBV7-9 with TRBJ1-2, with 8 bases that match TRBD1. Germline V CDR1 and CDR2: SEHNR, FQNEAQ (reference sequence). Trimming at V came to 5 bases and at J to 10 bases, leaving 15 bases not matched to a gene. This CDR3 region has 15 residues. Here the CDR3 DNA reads TGTGCCAGCAGCCTCGGGCCCGGGACAGGTGGGCCCTACACCTTC. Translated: CASSLGPGTGGPYTF.

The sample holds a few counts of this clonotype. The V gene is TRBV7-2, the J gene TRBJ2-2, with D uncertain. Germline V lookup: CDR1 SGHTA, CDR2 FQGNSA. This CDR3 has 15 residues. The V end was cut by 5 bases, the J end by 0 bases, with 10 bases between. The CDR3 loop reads CASSPRAPNTGELFF. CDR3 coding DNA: TGTGCCAGCAGCCCTCGGGCGCCGAACACCGGGGAGCTGTTTTTT.

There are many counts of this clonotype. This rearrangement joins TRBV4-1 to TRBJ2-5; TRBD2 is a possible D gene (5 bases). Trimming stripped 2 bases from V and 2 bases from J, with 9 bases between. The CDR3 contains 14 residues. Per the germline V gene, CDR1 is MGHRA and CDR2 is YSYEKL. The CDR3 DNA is TGCGCCAGCAGCCAAAACGGGATACAAGAGACCCAGTACTTC. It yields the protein CASSQNGIQETQYF.

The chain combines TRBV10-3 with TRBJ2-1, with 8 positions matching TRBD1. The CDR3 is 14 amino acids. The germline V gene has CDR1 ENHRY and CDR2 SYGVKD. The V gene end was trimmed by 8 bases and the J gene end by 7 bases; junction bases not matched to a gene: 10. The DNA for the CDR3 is TGTGCCATCGGAAAGACAGGGGAGAGGAATGAGCAGTTCTTC. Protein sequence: CAIGKTGERNEQFF.

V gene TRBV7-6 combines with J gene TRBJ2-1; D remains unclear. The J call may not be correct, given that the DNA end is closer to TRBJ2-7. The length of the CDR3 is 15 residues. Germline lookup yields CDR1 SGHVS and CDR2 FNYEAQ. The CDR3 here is CASSLALSSYNEQYF. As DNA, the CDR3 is TGTGCCAGCAGCTTAGCGTTAAGCTCCTACAATGAGCAGTACTTC.

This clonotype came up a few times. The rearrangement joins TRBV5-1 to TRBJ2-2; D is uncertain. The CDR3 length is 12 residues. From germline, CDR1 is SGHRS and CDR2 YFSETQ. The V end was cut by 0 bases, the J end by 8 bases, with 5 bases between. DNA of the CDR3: TGCGCCAGCAGCTTGGAATCAGGGGAGCTGTTTTTT. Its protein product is CASSLESGELFF.

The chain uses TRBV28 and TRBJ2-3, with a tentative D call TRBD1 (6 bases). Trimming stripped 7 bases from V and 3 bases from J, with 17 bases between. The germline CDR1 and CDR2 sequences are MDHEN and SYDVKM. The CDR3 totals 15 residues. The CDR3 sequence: CASKPTGAMTDTQYF. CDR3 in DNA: TGTGCCAGCAAACCGACAGGTGCTATGACAGATACGCAGTATTTT.

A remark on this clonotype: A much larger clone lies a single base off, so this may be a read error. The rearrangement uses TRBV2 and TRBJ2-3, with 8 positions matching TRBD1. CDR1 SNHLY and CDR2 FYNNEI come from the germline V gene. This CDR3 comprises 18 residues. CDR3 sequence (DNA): TGTGCCGTCCCGGGACAGGCTCTATCTTCGGCTAGCACAGATACGAAGTATTTT. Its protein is CAVPGQALSSASTDTKYF.

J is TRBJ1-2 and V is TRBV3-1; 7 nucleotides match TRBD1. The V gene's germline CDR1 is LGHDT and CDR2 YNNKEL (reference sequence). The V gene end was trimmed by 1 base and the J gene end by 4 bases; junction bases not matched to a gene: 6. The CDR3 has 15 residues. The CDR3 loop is CASSQGQGGGYGYTF. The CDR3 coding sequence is TGTGCCAGCAGCCAAGGACAGGGTGGCGGCTATGGCTACACCTTC.

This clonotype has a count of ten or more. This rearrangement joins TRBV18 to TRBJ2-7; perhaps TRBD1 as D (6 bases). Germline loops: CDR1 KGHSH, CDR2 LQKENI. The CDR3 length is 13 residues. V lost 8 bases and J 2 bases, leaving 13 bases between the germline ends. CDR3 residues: CASSPGQTYEQYF. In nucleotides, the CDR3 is TGTGCCAGCAGCCCGGGACAAACCTACGAGCAGTACTTC.

CDR3 sequence (DNA): TGCAGTGCTAGAGATTCGGGCAGGACCAACACCGGGGAGCTGTTTTTT. Translation: CSARDSGRTNTGELFF. This rearrangement joins TRBV20-1 to TRBJ2-2; D gene uncertain. The CDR3 is 16 amino acids. Trimming cost V 0 bases and J 2 bases, with 13 bases left between them. Germline loops: CDR1 DFQATT, CDR2 SNEGSKA (reference sequence).

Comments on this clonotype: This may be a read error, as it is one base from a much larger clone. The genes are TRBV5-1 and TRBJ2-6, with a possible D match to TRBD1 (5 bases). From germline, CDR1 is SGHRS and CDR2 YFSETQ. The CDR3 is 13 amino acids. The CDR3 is CASSLDGANVRTF. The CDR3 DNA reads TGCGCCAGCAGCTTGGATGGGGCCAACGTCCGGACTTTC.

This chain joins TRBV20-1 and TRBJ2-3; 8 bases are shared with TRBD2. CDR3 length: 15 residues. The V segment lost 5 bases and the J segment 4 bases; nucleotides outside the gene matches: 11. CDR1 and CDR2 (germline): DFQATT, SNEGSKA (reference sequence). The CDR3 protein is CSAWGPGGQADTQYF. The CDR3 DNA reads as TGCAGTGCTTGGGGTCCGGGGGGGCAAGCAGATACGCAGTATTTT.

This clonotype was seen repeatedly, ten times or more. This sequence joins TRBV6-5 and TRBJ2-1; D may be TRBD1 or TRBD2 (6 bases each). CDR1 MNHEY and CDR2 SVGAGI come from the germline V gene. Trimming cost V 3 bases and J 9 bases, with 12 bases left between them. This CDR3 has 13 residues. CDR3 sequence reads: CASSYRGASEQFF. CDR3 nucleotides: TGTGCCAGCAGTTATAGGGGGGCGAGTGAGCAGTTCTTC.

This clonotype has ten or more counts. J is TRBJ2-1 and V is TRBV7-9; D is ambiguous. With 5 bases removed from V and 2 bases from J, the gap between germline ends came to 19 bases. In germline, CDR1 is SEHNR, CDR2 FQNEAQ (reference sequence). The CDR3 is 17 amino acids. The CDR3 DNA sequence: TGTGCCAGCAGCCCCCCATACCGAAATAGCCCCTACAATGAGCAGTTCTTC. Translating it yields CASSPPYRNSPYNEQFF.

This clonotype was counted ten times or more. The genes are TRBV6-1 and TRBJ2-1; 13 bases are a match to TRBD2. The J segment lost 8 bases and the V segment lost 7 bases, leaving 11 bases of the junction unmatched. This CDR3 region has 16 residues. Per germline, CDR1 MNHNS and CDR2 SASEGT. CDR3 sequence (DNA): TGTGCCAGCACTCTAGGACTAGCGGGGGCCGGGGATGAGCAGTTCTTC. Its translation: CASTLGLAGAGDEQFF.

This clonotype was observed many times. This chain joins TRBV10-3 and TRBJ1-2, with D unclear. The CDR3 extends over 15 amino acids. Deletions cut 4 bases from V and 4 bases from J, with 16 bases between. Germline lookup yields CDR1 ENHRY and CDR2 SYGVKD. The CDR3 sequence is CAISGGNRETYGYTF. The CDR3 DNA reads TGTGCCATCAGTGGGGGAAACCGGGAGACCTATGGCTACACCTTC.

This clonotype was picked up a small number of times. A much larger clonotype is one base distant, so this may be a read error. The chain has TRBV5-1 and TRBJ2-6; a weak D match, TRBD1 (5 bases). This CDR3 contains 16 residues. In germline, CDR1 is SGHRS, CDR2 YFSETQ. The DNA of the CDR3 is TGCGCCAGCAGCTTGGAGGGCAGCTCTGGGGCCAACGTCCGGACTTTC. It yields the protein CASSLEGSSGANVRTF.

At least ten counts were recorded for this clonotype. This CDR3 reads CASSPQGGSSTQYF. CDR3 in DNA: TGCGCCAGCAGCCCACAGGGGGGTTCTAGTACGCAGTATTTT. The chain joins TRBV5-1 to TRBJ2-3, with 8 bases that match TRBD1. Germline CDR1 is SGHRS and CDR2 is YFSETQ. The CDR3 has 14 residues. V shed 4 bases and J 8 bases; nucleotides not matched to a gene: 9.

CDR3 in amino acids: CASTHRREASSVETQYF. For the CDR3, the DNA is TGTGCCAGCACCCATAGGCGGGAGGCGTCTTCCGTGGAGACCCAGTACTTC. The chain combines TRBV7-9 with TRBJ2-7; TRBD2 agrees at 8 bases. The DNA end is a closer match to TRBJ2-5, so the J assignment may be wrong. The CDR3 covers 17 residues. CDR1 SEHNR and CDR2 FQNEAQ come from the germline V gene (reference sequence).

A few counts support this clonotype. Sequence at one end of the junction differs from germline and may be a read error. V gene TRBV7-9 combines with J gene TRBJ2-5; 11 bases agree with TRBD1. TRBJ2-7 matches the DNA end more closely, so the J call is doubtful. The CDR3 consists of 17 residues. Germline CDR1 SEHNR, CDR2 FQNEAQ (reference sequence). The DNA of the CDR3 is TGTGCCAACAGCCAAGGGACAGGGGGGTTGGAGCGGTACGAGCAGTACTTC. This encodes CANSQGTGGLERYEQYF.

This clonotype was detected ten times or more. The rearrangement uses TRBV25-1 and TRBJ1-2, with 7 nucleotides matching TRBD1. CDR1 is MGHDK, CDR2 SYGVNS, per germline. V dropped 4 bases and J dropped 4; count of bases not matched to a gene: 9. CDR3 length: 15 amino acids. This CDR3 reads CASSGTGRRAYGYTF. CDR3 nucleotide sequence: TGTGCCAGCAGTGGGACAGGCCGGAGGGCCTATGGCTACACCTTC.

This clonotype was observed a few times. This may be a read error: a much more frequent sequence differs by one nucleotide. For the CDR3, the DNA is TGTGCCTGCAGCCAAGGGGCAGGGGGCTCCTACAATGAGCAGTTCTTC. It specifies CACSQGAGGSYNEQFF. The chain carries TRBV3-1 and TRBJ2-1; TRBD1 matches at 7 bases. Germline V gives CDR1 LGHDT, CDR2 YNNKEL (reference sequence). The CDR3 is 16 amino acids.

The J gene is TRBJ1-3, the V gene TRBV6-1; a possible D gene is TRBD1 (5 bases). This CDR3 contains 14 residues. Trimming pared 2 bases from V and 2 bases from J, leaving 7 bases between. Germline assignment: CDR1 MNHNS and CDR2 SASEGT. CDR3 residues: CASSEFRAGNTIYF. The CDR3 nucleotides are TGTGCCAGCAGTGAATTCAGGGCTGGAAACACCATATATTTT.